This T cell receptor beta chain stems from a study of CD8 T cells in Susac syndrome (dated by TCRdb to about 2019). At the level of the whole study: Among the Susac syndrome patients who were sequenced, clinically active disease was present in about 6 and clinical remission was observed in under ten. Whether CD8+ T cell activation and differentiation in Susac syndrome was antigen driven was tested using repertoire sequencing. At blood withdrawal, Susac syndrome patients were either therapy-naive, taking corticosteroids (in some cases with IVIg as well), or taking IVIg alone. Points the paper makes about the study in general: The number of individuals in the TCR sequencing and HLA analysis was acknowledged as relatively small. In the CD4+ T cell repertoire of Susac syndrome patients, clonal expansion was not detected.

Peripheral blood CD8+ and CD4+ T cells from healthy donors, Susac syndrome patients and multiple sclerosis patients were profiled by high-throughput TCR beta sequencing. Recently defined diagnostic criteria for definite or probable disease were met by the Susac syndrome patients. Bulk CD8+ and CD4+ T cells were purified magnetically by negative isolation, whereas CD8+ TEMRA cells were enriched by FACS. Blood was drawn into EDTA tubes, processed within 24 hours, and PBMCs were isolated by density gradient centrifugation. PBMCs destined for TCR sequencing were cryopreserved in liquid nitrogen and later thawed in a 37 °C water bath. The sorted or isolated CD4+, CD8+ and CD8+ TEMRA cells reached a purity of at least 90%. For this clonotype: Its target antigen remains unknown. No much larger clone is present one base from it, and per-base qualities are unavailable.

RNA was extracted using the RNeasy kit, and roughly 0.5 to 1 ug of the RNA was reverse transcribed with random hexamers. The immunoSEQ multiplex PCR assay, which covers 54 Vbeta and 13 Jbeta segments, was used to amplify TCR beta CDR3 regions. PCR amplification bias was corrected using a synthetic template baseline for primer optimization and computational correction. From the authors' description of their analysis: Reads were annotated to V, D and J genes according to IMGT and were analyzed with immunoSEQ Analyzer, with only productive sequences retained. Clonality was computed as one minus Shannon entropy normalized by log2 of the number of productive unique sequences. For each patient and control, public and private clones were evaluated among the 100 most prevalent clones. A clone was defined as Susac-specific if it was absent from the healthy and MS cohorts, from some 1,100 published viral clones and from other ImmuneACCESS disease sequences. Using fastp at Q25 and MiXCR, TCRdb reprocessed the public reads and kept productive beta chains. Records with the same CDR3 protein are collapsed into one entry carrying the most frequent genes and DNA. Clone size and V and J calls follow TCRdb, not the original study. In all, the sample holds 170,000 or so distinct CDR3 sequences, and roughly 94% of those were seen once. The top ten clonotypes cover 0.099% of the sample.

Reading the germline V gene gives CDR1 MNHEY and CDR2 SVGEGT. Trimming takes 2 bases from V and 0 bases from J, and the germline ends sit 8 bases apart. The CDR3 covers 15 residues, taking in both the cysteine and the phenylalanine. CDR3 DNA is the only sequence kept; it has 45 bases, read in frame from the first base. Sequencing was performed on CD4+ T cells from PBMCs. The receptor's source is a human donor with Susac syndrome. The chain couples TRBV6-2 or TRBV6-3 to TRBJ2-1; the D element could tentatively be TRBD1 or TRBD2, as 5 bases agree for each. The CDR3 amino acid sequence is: CASSYGGRSYNEQFF. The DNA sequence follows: TGTGCCAGCAGTTACGGGGGACGCTCCTACAATGAGCAGTTCTTC.